The 10 T cell receptor beta chains listed next were all sequenced from one sample in a study of blood T cell repertoires in COVID-19. Produced via immunoSEQ multiplex PCR; TCRdb's table is partial and in-frame only. The sample records roughly 330,000 clones, about four fifths being singletons. Specimen: peripheral blood. These receptors all come from a woman aged 45-60 years with acute or convalescent COVID-19.

The V gene is TRBV23-1, the J gene TRBJ2-1; perhaps TRBD2 as D (6 bases). TRBV23-1 is labeled an ORF, and its function is uncertain. The CDR3 contains 16 residues. Trimming left V 7 bases short and J 7 bases short, with 23 bases between. The CDR3: CASTTPTGASENEQFF. In DNA form, the CDR3 reads TGCGCCAGCACCACCCCCACCGGTGCTAGCGAGAATGAGCAGTTCTTC.

The chain joins TRBV7-9 to TRBJ2-3, with D unclear. The V end lost 4 bases, the J end lost 2 bases, and 7 bases lay between the germline ends. The CDR3 loop spans 13 amino acids. Germline V gene sequence: CDR1 SEHNR, CDR2 FQNEAQ (reference sequence). The CDR3 reads CASSYTDTDTQYF. The CDR3 DNA reads as TGTGCCAGCAGCTATACAGACACAGATACGCAGTATTTT.

As DNA, the CDR3 is TGTGCCAGTAGTACCCTGGGACAGCGAGACTATGGCTACACCTTC. The encoded protein is CASSTLGQRDYGYTF. The V call is TRBV19, the J call TRBJ1-2; TRBD1 agrees at 7 bases. CDR3 length: 15 amino acids. The germline gives CDR1 LNHDA, CDR2 SQIVND (reference sequence). After removal of 4 bases from V and 3 bases from J, the junction contained 8 bases not matched to a gene.

V and J are TRBV30 and TRBJ1-6; 7 positions match TRBD1. CDR3 length: 15 residues. V gave up 3 bases and J gave up 6 bases; unmatched junction bases: 8. In germline, CDR1 is GTSNPN, CDR2 SVGIG (reference sequence). For the CDR3, the DNA is TGTGCCTGGAGGCCCTTCGACAGGGTTAATTCACCCCTCCACTTT. Its translation is CAWRPFDRVNSPLHF. The whole variable domain, remainder taken from reference TRBV30 and TRBJ1-6, is SQTIHQWPATLVQPVGSPLSLECTVEGTSNPNLYWYRQAAGRGLQLLFYSVGIGQISSEVPQNLSASRPQDRQFILSSKKLLLSDSGFYLCAWRPFDRVNSPLHFGNGTRLTVT.

V and J are TRBV30 and TRBJ1-5, with 11 positions matching TRBD1. V dropped 3 bases and J dropped 6; count of bases not matched to a gene: 4. There are 14 residues in the CDR3. The germline V gene encodes CDR1 GTSNPN and CDR2 SVGIG (reference sequence). The CDR3 protein is CAWRGTGGGQPQHF. The DNA for the CDR3 is TGTGCCTGGAGAGGGACAGGGGGAGGTCAGCCCCAGCATTTT.

The chain has TRBV27 and TRBJ2-3, with D possibly matching TRBD1 (5 bases). The CDR3 has 13 amino acids. V was pared by 2 bases and J by 5 bases, with 8 bases between. The germline V gene encodes CDR1 MNHEY and CDR2 SMNVEV (reference sequence). The CDR3 bases are TGTGCCAGCAGTTTAAGGGGCGTAGATACGCAGTATTTT. Translating gives CASSLRGVDTQYF.

The chain has TRBV4-1 and TRBJ1-4, with a possible D match to TRBD1 (5 bases). CDR1 and CDR2 from the germline V gene are MGHRA and YSYEKL. The CDR3 runs 16 residues. V was clipped by 5 bases and J by 6 bases, with 19 bases between them. The CDR3 sequence is CASSLGRRGADEKLFF. CDR3 coding DNA: TGCGCCAGCAGCTTAGGAAGGAGGGGAGCCGATGAAAAACTGTTTTTT.

The chain recombines TRBV12-3 or TRBV12-4 with TRBJ2-7; D might be TRBD2 (5 bases). The V end lost 5 bases, the J end lost 2 bases, and 10 bases lay between the germline ends. CDR3 length: 13 amino acids. The CDR3 region is CASSPAGTYEQYF. The DNA for the CDR3 is TGTGCCAGCAGTCCTGCCGGGACCTACGAGCAGTACTTC.

The chain couples TRBV27 to TRBJ2-6; D is possibly TRBD2 (5 bases). Germline V lookup: CDR1 MNHEY, CDR2 SMNVEV (reference sequence). There are 15 residues in the CDR3. Trimming pared 5 bases from V and 2 bases from J, leaving 10 bases between. CDR3 sequence (DNA): TGTGCCAGCAGTCAAGAGCGGACTGGGGCCAACGTCCTGACTTTC. It is translated as CASSQERTGANVLTF.

The V gene is TRBV19, the J gene TRBJ1-1, with TRBD1 matching over 9 bases. Per the germline V gene, CDR1 is LNHDA and CDR2 is SQIVND (reference sequence). V lost 2 bases and J lost 10; bases outside the gene matches: 8. This CDR3 has 14 amino acids. The CDR3 loop is CASSISRTGDGAFF. CDR3 nucleotide sequence: TGTGCCAGTAGTATATCTCGGACAGGGGACGGAGCTTTCTTT.